A selection of T cell receptor beta chains follows, all from one sample in a study of blood T cell repertoires in COVID-19. Data came from immunoSEQ multiplex PCR; TCRdb stores just in-frame clones and leaves some out. The sample lists roughly 140,000 clones; roughly 87% were seen once. The sequencing input was peripheral blood. The origin of the receptors is a woman aged 60-70 years with active or convalescent COVID-19. CDR3s include the opening cysteine and the closing phenylalanine or tryptophan. The D gene is left open where the match is weak. Some rows mark clone size as missing; the rest say once, few, many or name a class of expanded clone.

v_gene: TRBV5-1; d_gene: NA; j_gene: TRBJ1-2; abundance: NA; CDR3aa: CASSLGQGGYGYTF; CDR3nt: TGCGCCAGCAGCTTGGGGCAGGGTGGCTATGGCTACACCTTC
v_gene: TRBV7-9; d_gene: TRBD1; j_gene: TRBJ1-2; abundance: NA; CDR3aa: CASSLRTGGDTFYGYTF; CDR3nt: TGTGCCAGCAGCTTACGAACAGGGGGTGATACTTTCTATGGCTACACCTTC
v_gene: TRBV6-6; d_gene: NA; j_gene: TRBJ1-1; abundance: NA; CDR3aa: CASRTQRGVTNTEAFF; CDR3nt: TGTGCCAGCAGAACTCAACGGGGGGTAACGAACACTGAAGCTTTCTTT
v_gene: TRBV18; d_gene: TRBD1; j_gene: TRBJ1-2; abundance: NA; CDR3aa: CASSLTTGVDYGYTF; CDR3nt: TGTGCCAGCTCACTTACCACAGGGGTGGACTATGGCTACACCTTC
v_gene: TRBV6-6; d_gene: TRBD1; j_gene: TRBJ1-1; abundance: few; CDR3aa: CASTHGTGTMNTEAFF; CDR3nt: TGTGCCAGCACCCATGGGACAGGGACTATGAACACTGAAGCTTTCTTT
v_gene: TRBV18; d_gene: NA; j_gene: TRBJ2-7; abundance: NA; CDR3aa: CASSPTGGTNEQYF; CDR3nt: TGTGCCAGCTCACCGACAGGAGGTACGAACGAGCAGTACTTC
v_gene: TRBV12-3/TRBV12-4; d_gene: NA; j_gene: TRBJ1-6; abundance: NA; CDR3aa: CASSPEVNSPLHF; CDR3nt: TGTGCCAGCAGTCCGGAGGTGAATTCACCCCTCCACTTT
v_gene: TRBV20-1; d_gene: NA; j_gene: TRBJ2-7; abundance: NA; CDR3aa: CSAVQSYEQYF; CDR3nt: TGCAGTGCTGTTCAATCCTACGAGCAGTACTTC
v_gene: TRBV4-3; d_gene: NA; j_gene: TRBJ2-1; abundance: NA; CDR3aa: CASSQVLSVNEQFF; CDR3nt: TGCGCCAGCAGCCAAGTCCTATCTGTCAATGAGCAGTTCTTC
v_gene: TRBV7-2; d_gene: TRBD2; j_gene: TRBJ2-5; abundance: NA; CDR3aa: CASSLVGGSGGKETQYF; CDR3nt: TGTGCCAGCAGCTTAGTTGGGGGTAGCGGGGGCAAAGAGACCCAGTACTTC
v_gene: TRBV6-2/TRBV6-3; d_gene: TRBD1; j_gene: TRBJ2-7; abundance: NA; CDR3aa: CASSQDRDYEQYF; CDR3nt: TGTGCCAGCAGTCAGGACAGGGACTACGAGCAGTACTTC
v_gene: TRBV20-1; d_gene: NA; j_gene: TRBJ2-3; abundance: NA; CDR3aa: CSASSIGGDTQYF; CDR3nt: TGCAGTGCTAGTTCCATCGGTGGAGATACGCAGTATTTT
v_gene: TRBV14; d_gene: NA; j_gene: TRBJ2-5; abundance: NA; CDR3aa: CASSPLSREETQYF; CDR3nt: TGTGCCAGCAGCCCCCTCTCCCGGGAAGAGACCCAGTACTTC
v_gene: TRBV5-6; d_gene: NA; j_gene: TRBJ2-7; abundance: NA; CDR3aa: CASSRVSEQYF; CDR3nt: TGTGCCAGCAGCCGGGTTTCCGAGCAGTACTTC
v_gene: TRBV18; d_gene: NA; j_gene: TRBJ2-2; abundance: NA; CDR3aa: CASSPSISGSTGELFF; CDR3nt: TGTGCCAGCTCACCATCAATTTCGGGGAGCACCGGGGAGCTGTTTTTT
v_gene: TRBV19; d_gene: NA; j_gene: TRBJ1-3; abundance: NA; CDR3aa: CASSIARISGNTIYF; CDR3nt: TGTGCCAGTAGTATCGCCAGAATCTCTGGAAACACCATATATTTT
v_gene: TRBV6-6; d_gene: TRBD1; j_gene: TRBJ1-5; abundance: NA; CDR3aa: CASSPGQGSNQPQHF; CDR3nt: TGTGCCAGCAGCCCAGGACAGGGCAGCAATCAGCCCCAGCATTTT
v_gene: TRBV5-4; d_gene: TRBD1; j_gene: TRBJ2-2; abundance: NA; CDR3aa: CASSLGTGATNTGELFF; CDR3nt: TGTGCCAGCAGCTTGGGGACAGGGGCCACGAACACCGGGGAGCTGTTTTTT
v_gene: TRBV19; d_gene: TRBD1; j_gene: TRBJ1-5; abundance: once; CDR3aa: CATDRRSINQPQHF; CDR3nt: TGTGCCACGGACAGGAGGTCGATCAATCAGCCCCAGCATTTT
v_gene: TRBV18; d_gene: TRBD1; j_gene: TRBJ1-3; abundance: once; CDR3aa: CASSPQQGANGNTIYF; CDR3nt: TGTGCCAGCTCACCACAACAGGGGGCGAACGGAAACACCATATATTTT
v_gene: TRBV9; d_gene: TRBD2; j_gene: TRBJ2-5; abundance: NA; CDR3aa: CASSVAGRVAGVQETQYF; CDR3nt: TGTGCCAGCAGCGTAGCTGGGCGGGTAGCGGGGGTGCAAGAGACCCAGTACTTC
v_gene: TRBV2; d_gene: NA; j_gene: TRBJ2-5; abundance: NA; CDR3aa: CASSLMETQYF; CDR3nt: TGTGCCAGCAGTCTTATGGAGACCCAGTACTTC
v_gene: TRBV7-9; d_gene: TRBD2; j_gene: TRBJ2-1; abundance: NA; CDR3aa: CASSLAYPLAGASDEQFF; CDR3nt: TGTGCCAGCAGCTTAGCGTACCCTCTAGCGGGGGCGTCGGATGAGCAGTTCTTC
v_gene: TRBV3-1/TRBV3-2; d_gene: TRBD1; j_gene: TRBJ1-3; abundance: NA; CDR3aa: CASSPGTGSGNTIYF; CDR3nt: TGTGCCAGCAGCCCCGGGACAGGCTCTGGAAACACCATATATTTT
v_gene: TRBV6-5; d_gene: NA; j_gene: TRBJ1-1; abundance: NA; CDR3aa: CASSPLSAFF; CDR3nt: TGTGCCAGCAGCCCCCTTAGTGCTTTCTTT
v_gene: TRBV12-3/TRBV12-4; d_gene: NA; j_gene: TRBJ1-1; abundance: few; CDR3aa: CASSLVGGTEAFF; CDR3nt: TGTGCCAGCAGCCTAGTCGGGGGCACTGAAGCTTTCTTT
v_gene: TRBV10-3; d_gene: NA; j_gene: TRBJ1-3; abundance: NA; CDR3aa: CATDGGTGNTIYF; CDR3nt: TGTGCCACGGACGGCGGCACAGGGAACACCATATATTTT
v_gene: TRBV6-2/TRBV6-3; d_gene: TRBD2; j_gene: TRBJ2-1; abundance: NA; CDR3aa: CASSSRTSGGSYNEQFF; CDR3nt: TGTGCCAGCAGTTCCCGGACTAGCGGGGGATCCTACAATGAGCAGTTCTTC
v_gene: TRBV19; d_gene: NA; j_gene: TRBJ2-2; abundance: NA; CDR3aa: CASGEGGTGELFF; CDR3nt: TGTGCCAGTGGTGAGGGTGGCACCGGGGAGCTGTTTTTT
v_gene: TRBV7-2; d_gene: NA; j_gene: TRBJ2-2; abundance: NA; CDR3aa: CASSFRGADGELFF; CDR3nt: TGTGCCAGCAGCTTTCGGGGGGCGGACGGGGAGCTGTTTTTT
v_gene: TRBV7-2; d_gene: NA; j_gene: TRBJ1-5; abundance: NA; CDR3aa: CASSPRGGGNQPQHF; CDR3nt: TGTGCCAGCAGCCCTAGGGGTGGGGGCAATCAGCCCCAGCATTTT
v_gene: TRBV30; d_gene: TRBD1; j_gene: TRBJ2-3; abundance: NA; CDR3aa: CAWSEGGQGTDTQYF; CDR3nt: TGTGCCTGGAGTGAAGGAGGACAGGGGACAGATACGCAGTATTTT
v_gene: TRBV21-1; d_gene: NA; j_gene: TRBJ1-2; abundance: NA; CDR3aa: CASSKDRGTYGYTF; CDR3nt: TGTGCCAGCAGCAAAGACAGGGGTACGTATGGCTACACCTTC
v_gene: TRBV29-1; d_gene: TRBD1; j_gene: TRBJ1-2; abundance: NA; CDR3aa: CSVGQVEGYTF; CDR3nt: TGCAGCGTAGGACAGGTCGAGGGCTACACCTTC
v_gene: TRBV7-2; d_gene: NA; j_gene: TRBJ2-3; abundance: NA; CDR3aa: CASSPRRVGSTQYF; CDR3nt: TGTGCCAGCAGCCCCCGGCGGGTAGGATCTACGCAGTATTTT
v_gene: TRBV5-8; d_gene: TRBD1; j_gene: TRBJ1-3; abundance: NA; CDR3aa: CASSSAWTGGFGNTIYF; CDR3nt: TGTGCCAGCAGCTCCGCATGGACAGGGGGCTTTGGAAACACCATATATTTT
v_gene: TRBV2; d_gene: TRBD1; j_gene: TRBJ2-3; abundance: NA; CDR3aa: CAGDRVRTDTQYF; CDR3nt: TGTGCCGGGGACAGGGTCCGGACAGATACGCAGTATTTT
v_gene: TRBV7-9; d_gene: TRBD2; j_gene: TRBJ2-7; abundance: NA; CDR3aa: CASSTGLAGGYEQYF; CDR3nt: TGTGCCAGCAGCACGGGACTAGCGGGGGGCTACGAGCAGTACTTC
v_gene: TRBV4-3; d_gene: TRBD1; j_gene: TRBJ1-2; abundance: NA; CDR3aa: CASSPRDRGRYGYTF; CDR3nt: TGCGCCAGCAGCCCCCGGGACAGGGGAAGGTATGGCTACACCTTC
v_gene: TRBV18; d_gene: TRBD1; j_gene: TRBJ1-1; abundance: NA; CDR3aa: CASSPPQTGVIPEAFF; CDR3nt: TGTGCCAGCTCACCACCGCAGACAGGGGTCATCCCTGAAGCTTTCTTT
v_gene: TRBV6-5; d_gene: NA; j_gene: TRBJ1-4; abundance: NA; CDR3aa: CASSYSLRGVNEKLFF; CDR3nt: TGTGCCAGCAGTTACTCGTTAAGGGGTGTTAATGAAAAACTGTTTTTT
v_gene: TRBV20-1; d_gene: NA; j_gene: TRBJ2-1; abundance: NA; CDR3aa: CSASLGGWSYNEQFF; CDR3nt: TGCAGTGCTAGTCTCGGCGGGTGGTCCTACAATGAGCAGTTCTTC
v_gene: TRBV27; d_gene: NA; j_gene: TRBJ1-5; abundance: NA; CDR3aa: CASSLSGTNNQPQHF; CDR3nt: TGTGCCAGCAGTTTAAGCGGGACTAATAATCAGCCCCAGCATTTT
v_gene: TRBV7-3; d_gene: TRBD1; j_gene: TRBJ1-1; abundance: NA; CDR3aa: CASSSRTGEAFF; CDR3nt: TGTGCCAGCAGCTCAAGGACAGGTGAAGCTTTCTTT
v_gene: TRBV14; d_gene: TRBD2; j_gene: TRBJ2-1; abundance: NA; CDR3aa: CASSQGEERGGPWPYEQFF; CDR3nt: TGTGCCAGCAGCCAAGGAGAAGAGCGGGGGGGCCCGTGGCCCTATGAGCAGTTCTTC
v_gene: TRBV5-1; d_gene: TRBD1; j_gene: TRBJ1-2; abundance: NA; CDR3aa: CASSPDRGANYGYTF; CDR3nt: TGCGCCAGCAGCCCGGACAGGGGAGCTAACTATGGCTACACCTTC
v_gene: TRBV30; d_gene: TRBD2; j_gene: TRBJ2-3; abundance: NA; CDR3aa: CAWSVAGGAQYF; CDR3nt: TGTGCCTGGAGTGTAGCCGGGGGGGCGCAGTATTTT
v_gene: TRBV10-3; d_gene: TRBD1; j_gene: TRBJ2-7; abundance: NA; CDR3aa: CAISESTGGSYEQYF; CDR3nt: TGTGCCATCAGTGAGTCGACAGGGGGCTCCTACGAGCAGTACTTC
v_gene: TRBV5-1; d_gene: TRBD1; j_gene: TRBJ1-6; abundance: NA; CDR3aa: CASSLETGRHSPLHF; CDR3nt: TGCGCCAGCAGCTTGGAGACAGGGAGGCATTCACCCCTCCACTTT
v_gene: TRBV10-2; d_gene: NA; j_gene: TRBJ2-3; abundance: NA; CDR3aa: CASSDEGVRSTDTQYF; CDR3nt: TGCGCCAGCAGTGATGAAGGGGTACGAAGCACAGATACGCAGTATTTT
v_gene: TRBV27; d_gene: NA; j_gene: TRBJ1-2; abundance: NA; CDR3aa: CASRQQGIYNYGYTF; CDR3nt: TGTGCCAGCAGACAACAGGGAATTTACAACTATGGCTACACCTTC
v_gene: TRBV7-3; d_gene: TRBD1; j_gene: TRBJ2-3; abundance: NA; CDR3aa: CASSLSGTGFGTDTQYF; CDR3nt: TGTGCCAGCAGCTTAAGCGGGACAGGGTTCGGCACAGATACGCAGTATTTT
v_gene: TRBV7-9; d_gene: NA; j_gene: TRBJ2-5; abundance: once; CDR3aa: CASSSGQAQYF; CDR3nt: TGTGCCAGCAGCTCTGGGCAGGCCCAGTACTTC
v_gene: TRBV12-3/TRBV12-4; d_gene: NA; j_gene: TRBJ2-7; abundance: NA; CDR3aa: CASSLQRSEQYF; CDR3nt: TGTGCCAGCAGTTTGCAGCGATCCGAGCAGTACTTC
v_gene: TRBV29-1; d_gene: NA; j_gene: TRBJ1-2; abundance: NA; CDR3aa: CSVERGSRYGYTF; CDR3nt: TGCAGCGTTGAAAGGGGTTCTCGGTATGGCTACACCTTC
v_gene: TRBV28; d_gene: NA; j_gene: TRBJ1-1; abundance: NA; CDR3aa: CASKRSRQVAEAFF; CDR3nt: TGTGCCAGCAAAAGGTCGCGGCAAGTGGCTGAAGCTTTCTTT
v_gene: TRBV6-5; d_gene: TRBD1; j_gene: TRBJ2-3; abundance: NA; CDR3aa: CASIYPGQRVDTQYF; CDR3nt: TGTGCCAGCATTTATCCGGGACAGAGGGTAGATACGCAGTATTTT
v_gene: TRBV5-8; d_gene: NA; j_gene: TRBJ2-2; abundance: NA; CDR3aa: CASSTEHTGELFF; CDR3nt: TGTGCCAGCAGTACAGAGCACACCGGGGAGCTGTTTTTT